The entry below describes one T cell receptor beta chain. The antigen is undetermined. The CDR3 is made up of 14 amino acids. V lost 2 bases, J lost 4 bases, and 12 bases lay in between. From germline, CDR1 is SGHRS and CDR2 YFSETQ. This sample was included in a study of shared clonotypes between healthy human individuals. Notes on the study in general: Sequencing depth was predicted to influence how clonotypes are shared among donors. The sole specimen, blood, was sampled, and tissue repertoires likely differ.

Naive CD8 cells comprised CD45RO-negative, CCR7-positively selected cells, excluding terminally differentiated effector memory CD45RA+ cells. Deep-level running was used for the assay. TCRdb keeps only in-frame clones here, not all; method: immunoSEQ multiplex PCR. The data show about 580,000 clones, more than 95% seen once. V gene TRBV5-1 combines with J gene TRBJ1-1, with a weak D call TRBD1 (5 bases). The receptor was isolated from a man aged 30-40 years in good health. Sample: naive CD8+ T cells sorted from blood. As DNA, the CDR3 is TGCGCCAGCAGCTTAGTGGGCAGGGCCACTGAAGCTTTCTTT. Protein: CASSLVGRATEAFF. The whole variable domain, filled in from reference TRBV5-1 and TRBJ1-1, reads KAGVTQTPRYLIKTRGQQVTLSCSPISGHRSVSWYQQTPGQGLQFLFEYFSETQRNKGNFPGRFSGRQFSNSRSEMNVSTLELGDSALYLCASSLVGRATEAFFGQGTRLTVV.